The following is a TCR beta chain sequence with its context. This specimen belongs to a study of blood T cell repertoires in COVID-19. Study background: Sites in the United States, Italy and Spain provided acute and convalescent COVID-19 samples. T cells, B-cell-depleted T cells, or PBMCs supplied cDNA or gDNA.

CDR3 length equals 13 residues. Trimming at V came to 5 bases and at J to 7 bases, leaving 8 bases not matched to a gene. Germline lookup yields CDR1 MDHEN and CDR2 SYDVKM. Study processing details: The assay estimated nucleated cells by amplifying reference gene primers. This table comes from immunoSEQ multiplex PCR, and its TCRdb copy is limited to in-frame clones, with some not included. The V and J calls and clone size were taken over from that table, and D and trimming were inferred from the DNA. The sample includes fewer than 20,000 clones, just under 90% of them seen just once. This clonotype was obtained from a human donor in a cohort sampled during active COVID-19. The sequencing input was peripheral blood. The V gene is TRBV28, the J gene TRBJ2-7, with 7 bases that match TRBD1. The CDR3, as DNA: TGTGCCAGCAGTGGAGAGGGGGCGGATGAGCAGTACTTC. Its translation is CASSGEGADEQYF.